The clone carrying this TCR beta chain was detected once. This sample is drawn from a study of cytomegalovirus exposure and HLA in healthy donors. The length of the CDR3 is 15 residues. The germline CDR1 and CDR2 sequences are SGHAT and FQNNGV. The trim removed 1 base at V and 6 bases at J, leaving 4 bases unmatched. The PCR had 60 Vbeta and 13 Jbeta primers. Assay: immunoSEQ multiplex PCR; the TCRdb copy retains only in-frame clones and omits some. The profile covers about 160,000 clones, with around 84% appearing a single time and more than 1.5% taken by the ten largest. This TCR was recovered from a man aged 18 to 35 in good health and CMV-seronegative. The sample taken for sequencing was PBMCs. V is TRBV11-2 and J is TRBJ2-1; 9 bases are a match to TRBD2. The CDR3 DNA reads TGTGCCAGCAGCTTAGGCGGGAGGGCCCCCAATGAGCAGTTCTTC. Protein product: CASSLGGRAPNEQFF. Full variable domain (rest looked up from reference TRBV11-2 and TRBJ2-1): EAGVAQSPRYKIIEKRQSVAFWCNPISGHATLYWYQQILGQGPKLLIQFQNNGVVDDSQLPKDRFSAERLKGVDSTLKIQPAKLEDSAVYLCASSLGGRAPNEQFFGPGTRLTVL.